The entry that follows covers one TCR beta chain sequence. This specimen comes from a study of regulatory T cells in long-lasting Graves disease. Libraries of TCR beta came from iRepertoire HTBI primers plus Arm-PCR of CDR3 regions. Each CDR3 protein gets one entry after TCRdb re-called the multiplex PCR reads with MiXCR. The sample holds 560,000 or so distinct CDR3 sequences; 15% to 20% are singletons and the top ten take 12%. The CDR3 is made up of 13 amino acids. V dropped 3 bases and J dropped 7 bases, with 13 bases sitting between them. Germline CDR1 reads DFQATT; CDR2 reads SNEGSKA (reference sequence). Time point meaning: newly diagnosed GD, antithyroid drugs for less than 3 months. Researchers made the TCR library from RNA that was extracted from PBMCs. These data were also filed under a second study, of T cells in Graves' hyperthyroidism and ophthalmopathy.

The sequences come from peripheral blood mononuclear cells (PBMCs), collected at new diagnosis, from a patient treated with antithyroid drugs. This sequence was found in a young man with Graves disease. The rearrangement uses TRBV20-1 and TRBJ2-1; no clear D. As DNA, the CDR3 is TGCAGTGCTAGGGGCCTTCCCGGTAATGAGCAGTTCTTC. The encoded protein is CSARGLPGNEQFF.